This T cell receptor beta chain stems from a study of blood T cell repertoires in COVID-19. Looking at the study overall: Samples taken during acute and convalescent COVID-19 were collected in the United States, Italy and Spain. In each case, the material was cDNA or gDNA derived from T cells, B-cell-depleted T cells, or PBMCs.

In the original workflow: Quantification of nucleated cells was approximated via reference gene primer amplification. Clones were read by immunoSEQ multiplex PCR, and TCRdb kept only the in-frame ones, dropping some. The V and J calls and the clone size are those of that table, but D and trimming were determined from the DNA. The data show 210,000 or so clones, 84% seen once. Germline V gene lookup returns CDR1 LGHDT and CDR2 YNNKEL (reference sequence). This CDR3 has 16 residues. After removal of 3 bases from V and 5 bases from J, the junction contained 6 bases not matched to a gene. The clonotype was recovered from a woman of 80 years or more with active or convalescent COVID-19. V usage is TRBV3-1 (or the pseudogene TRBV3-2) and J usage is TRBJ2-5; 13 positions match TRBD2. Sequenced material: peripheral blood. Written as DNA, the CDR3 is TGTGCCAGCAGCCAGCGGACTAGCGGGAGTGGTGAGACCCAGTACTTC. Protein product: CASSQRTSGSGETQYF.